The text below deals with one T cell receptor (beta chain). Antigen specificity is unknown. The junction shows a germline mismatch at one end, possibly a read error. The sample is drawn from a study of CD8+CD57+ T cells in acquired aplastic anemia. Overall study findings and caveats: Overlapping CD8+ CDR3 repertoires of patients and controls contained around 30 shared sequences.

Genomic DNA, serving as template, underwent TCR beta VDJ and CDR3 profiling. TCRdb processed the reads anew with MiXCR; each CDR3 protein has one entry. The data contain about 180,000 distinct CDR3 sequences, around 50% of them singletons. CD8+CD57+ cell expansion, shown by flow cytometry, had occurred in the patients selected for sequencing. The diagnosis in all patients was severe acquired aplastic anemia. This receptor was obtained from a human donor with aplastic anemia. Specimen: sorted CD4+, CD8+, or CD8+CD57+ T cells (not recorded which) from PBMCs.

DNA for the CDR3: TGTAGCGTTGAAGGTGGCGGAGAGGGGCCCTATGGCTACACCTTC. Protein sequence: CSVEGGGEGPYGYTF. This chain uses TRBV29-1 with TRBJ1-2; possible D gene TRBD1, 5 bases. The CDR3 consists of 15 residues. Germline V gene sequence: CDR1 SQVTM, CDR2 ANQGSEA.